This TCR beta chain derives from a study of identical twins. V lost 3 bases, J lost 12 bases, and 14 bases stayed unmatched. The CDR3 sequence is 17 residues long. The germline gives CDR1 KGHDR, CDR2 SFDVKD. Unique molecular identifiers were present on the cDNA, which also gained a universal primer site by template switching. TCRdb re-called the 5' RACE reads with MiXCR, one entry per CDR3 protein. Of roughly 690,000 distinct CDR3 sequences in the sample, approximately 21% were seen once. The same data also went into a second study, on T cells expressing NK-cell markers.

The TCR comes from a young woman in good health. Material for sequencing was PBMCs. This chain links TRBV24-1 with TRBJ2-1; 12 bases are a match to TRBD1. CDR3 sequence: CATSDRTGTGGGKGQFF. CDR3 bases: TGTGCCACCAGTGATCGCACCGGGACAGGGGGCGGAAAAGGGCAGTTCTTC.